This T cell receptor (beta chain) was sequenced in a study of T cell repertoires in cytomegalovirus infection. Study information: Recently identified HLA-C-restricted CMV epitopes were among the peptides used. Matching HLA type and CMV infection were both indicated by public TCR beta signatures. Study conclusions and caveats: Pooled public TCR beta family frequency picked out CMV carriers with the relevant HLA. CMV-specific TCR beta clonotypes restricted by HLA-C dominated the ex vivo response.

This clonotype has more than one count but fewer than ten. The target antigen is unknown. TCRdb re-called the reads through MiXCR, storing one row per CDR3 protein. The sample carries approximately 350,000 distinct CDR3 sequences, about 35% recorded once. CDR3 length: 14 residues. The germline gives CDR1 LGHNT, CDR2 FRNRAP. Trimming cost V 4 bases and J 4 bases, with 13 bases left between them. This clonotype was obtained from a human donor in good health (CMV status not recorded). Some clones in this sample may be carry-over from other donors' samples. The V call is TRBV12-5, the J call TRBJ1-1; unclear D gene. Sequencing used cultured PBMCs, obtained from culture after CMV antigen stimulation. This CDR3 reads CASGSHTRSTEAFF. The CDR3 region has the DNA TGTGCTAGTGGTTCACATACAAGGAGCACTGAAGCTTTCTTT.